This T cell receptor beta chain is from a study of blood T cells in healthy people across ages. Study-wide results and limits: Strongly correlated with naive T cell percentage was TCR beta diversity. Among T cells, TCR beta diversity per million cells dropped roughly linearly as age rose. Donor CMV status, an unknown factor, possibly confounded changes in expanded clonotypes.

CDR1 and CDR2 (germline): DFQATT, SNEGSKA (reference sequence). V lost 3 bases to trimming and J lost 1 base, with 17 bases between them. The CDR3 length is 16 residues. In regard to this clonotype: The target antigen is unknown.

Through a sample-barcoded 5' primer and a J-beta primer mix, a second PCR was run for roughly 7 to 12 cycles. Each cDNA molecule was tagged by a template-switch adaptor that had 12 random nucleotides. Each CDR3 protein is one row after TCRdb ran MiXCR on the 5' RACE reads. Here the sample spans hundreds of thousands of distinct CDR3 sequences, more than 50% being singletons. Sample: blood. This receptor was taken from a middle-aged man in good health. The V call is TRBV20-1, the J call TRBJ2-3, with a tentative D call TRBD1 (6 bases). CDR3 nucleotides: TGCAGTGCTAGCCCCATTGGGACAACACGCACAGATACGCAGTATTTT. Protein: CSASPIGTTRTDTQYF.